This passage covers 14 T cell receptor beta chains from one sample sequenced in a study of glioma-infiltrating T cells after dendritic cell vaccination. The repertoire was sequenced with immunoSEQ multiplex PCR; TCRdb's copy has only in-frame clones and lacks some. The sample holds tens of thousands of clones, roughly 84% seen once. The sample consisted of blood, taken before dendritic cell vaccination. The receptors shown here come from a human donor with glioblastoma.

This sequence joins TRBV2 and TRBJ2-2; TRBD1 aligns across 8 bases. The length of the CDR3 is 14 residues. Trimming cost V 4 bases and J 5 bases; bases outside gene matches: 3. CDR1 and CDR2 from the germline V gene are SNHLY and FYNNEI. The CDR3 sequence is CASSGTGMTGELFF. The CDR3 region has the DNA TGTGCCAGCAGTGGGACAGGGATGACCGGGGAGCTGTTTTTT.

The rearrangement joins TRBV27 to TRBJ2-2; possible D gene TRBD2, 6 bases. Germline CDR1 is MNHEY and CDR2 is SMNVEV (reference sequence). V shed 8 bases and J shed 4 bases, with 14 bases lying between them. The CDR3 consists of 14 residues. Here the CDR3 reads CASRLGGGTGELFF. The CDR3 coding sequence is TGTGCCAGCCGCCTCGGGGGTGGCACCGGGGAGCTGTTTTTT.

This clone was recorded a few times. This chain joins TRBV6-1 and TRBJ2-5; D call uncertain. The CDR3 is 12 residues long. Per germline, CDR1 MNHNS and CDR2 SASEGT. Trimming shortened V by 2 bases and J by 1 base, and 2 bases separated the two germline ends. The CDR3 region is CASSERQETQYF. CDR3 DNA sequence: TGTGCCAGCAGTGAACGCCAAGAGACCCAGTACTTC.

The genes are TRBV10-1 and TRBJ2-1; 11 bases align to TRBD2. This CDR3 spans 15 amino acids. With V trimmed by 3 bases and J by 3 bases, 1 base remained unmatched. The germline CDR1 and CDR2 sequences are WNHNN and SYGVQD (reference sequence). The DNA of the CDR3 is TGCGCCAGCAGTGAAGGGACTAGCGGCTACAATGAGCAGTTCTTC. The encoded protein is CASSEGTSGYNEQFF.

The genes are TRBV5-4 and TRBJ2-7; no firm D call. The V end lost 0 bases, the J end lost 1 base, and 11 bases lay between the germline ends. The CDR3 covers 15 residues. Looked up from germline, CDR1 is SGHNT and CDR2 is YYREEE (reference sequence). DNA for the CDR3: TGTGCCAGCAGCTTGGGAACAGTGAATTCCTACGAGCAGTACTTC. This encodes CASSLGTVNSYEQYF.

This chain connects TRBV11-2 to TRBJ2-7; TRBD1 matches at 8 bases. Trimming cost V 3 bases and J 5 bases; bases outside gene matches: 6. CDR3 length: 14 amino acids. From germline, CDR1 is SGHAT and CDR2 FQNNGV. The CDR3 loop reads CASSLDRASNEQYF. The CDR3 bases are TGTGCCAGCAGCTTGGACAGGGCTTCCAACGAGCAGTACTTC.

The CDR3 region has the DNA TGCGCCAGCAGCTCTGGCGGGGAAGATACGCAGTATTTT. Its translation is CASSSGGEDTQYF. The rearrangement uses TRBV5-1 and TRBJ2-3; possibly TRBD2 for D (6 bases). The V gene lost 3 bases and the J gene lost 5 bases, with 10 bases spanning the gap. CDR1 and CDR2 from the germline V gene are SGHRS and YFSETQ. This CDR3 comprises 13 residues.

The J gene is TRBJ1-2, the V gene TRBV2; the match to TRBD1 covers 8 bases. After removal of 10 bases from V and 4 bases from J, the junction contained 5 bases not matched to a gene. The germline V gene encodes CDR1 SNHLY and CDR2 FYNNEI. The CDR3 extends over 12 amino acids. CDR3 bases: TGTGCCACCTTCAGGGGGCCCTATGGCTACACCTTC. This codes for CATFRGPYGYTF.

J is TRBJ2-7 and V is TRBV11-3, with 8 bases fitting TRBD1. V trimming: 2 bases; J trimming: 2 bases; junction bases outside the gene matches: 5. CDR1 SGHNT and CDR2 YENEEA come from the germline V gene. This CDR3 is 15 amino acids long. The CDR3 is CASSLRTGKTYEQYF. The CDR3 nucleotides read TGTGCCAGCAGCTTACGGACAGGGAAAACCTACGAGCAGTACTTC.

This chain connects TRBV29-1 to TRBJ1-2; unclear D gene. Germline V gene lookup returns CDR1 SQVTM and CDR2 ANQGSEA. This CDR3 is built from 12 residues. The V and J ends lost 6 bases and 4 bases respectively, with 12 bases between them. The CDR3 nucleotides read TGCAGCGTCGCGCCGTATGGCTATGGCTACACCTTC. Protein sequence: CSVAPYGYGYTF.

CDR3 DNA: TGTGCCAGCAGCCGGGGTCCGGAGACCCAGTACTTC. Translating it yields CASSRGPETQYF. The chain joins TRBV7-2 to TRBJ2-5, with D possibly being TRBD2 (5 bases). The CDR3 sequence is 12 residues long. V was trimmed by 5 bases and J by 5 bases, leaving 9 bases between them. Germline CDR1 is SGHTA and CDR2 is FQGNSA.

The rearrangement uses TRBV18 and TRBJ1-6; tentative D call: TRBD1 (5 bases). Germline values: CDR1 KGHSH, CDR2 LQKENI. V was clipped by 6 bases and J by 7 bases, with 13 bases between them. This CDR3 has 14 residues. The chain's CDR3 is CASSEGVGNSPLHF. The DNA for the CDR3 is TGTGCCAGCTCGGAAGGGGTGGGGAATTCACCCCTCCACTTT.

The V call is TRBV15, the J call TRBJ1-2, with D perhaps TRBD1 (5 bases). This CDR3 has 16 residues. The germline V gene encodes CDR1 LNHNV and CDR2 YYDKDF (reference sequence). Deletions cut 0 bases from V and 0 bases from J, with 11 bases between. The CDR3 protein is CATSRDRGLSNYGYTF. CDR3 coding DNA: TGTGCCACCAGCAGAGATCGGGGACTTTCTAACTATGGCTACACCTTC.

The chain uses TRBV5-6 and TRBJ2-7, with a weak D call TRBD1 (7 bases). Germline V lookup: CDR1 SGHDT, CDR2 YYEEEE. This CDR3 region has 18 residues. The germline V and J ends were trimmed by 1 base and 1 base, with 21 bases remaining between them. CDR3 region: CASSLLGGGGSWSYEQYF. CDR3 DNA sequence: TGTGCCAGCAGCTTGTTAGGAGGGGGCGGTTCTTGGTCCTACGAGCAGTACTTC.